The 19 T cell receptor beta chains below come from one sample, sequenced in a study of blood T cell repertoires in COVID-19. Data came from immunoSEQ multiplex PCR; TCRdb stores just in-frame clones and leaves some out. This table holds 8,000 to 8,500 clones, around 90% found once. The sample was peripheral blood. These receptors all come from a human donor in a cohort sampled during active COVID-19.

This chain uses TRBV9 with TRBJ2-4; 16 nucleotides match TRBD2. J lost 1 base, V lost 0 bases, and 4 bases had no gene match. Germline lookup yields CDR1 SGDLS and CDR2 YYNGEE. The CDR3 sequence is 19 residues long. The CDR3 nucleotides are TGTGCCAGCAGCGTAGCGGGACTAGCGGGAGGGCGGGCCAAAAACATTCAGTACTTC. It is translated as CASSVAGLAGGRAKNIQYF. The full variable domain, completed using reference TRBV9 and TRBJ2-4, is DSGVTQTPKHLITATGQRVTLRCSPRSGDLSVYWYQQSLDQGLQFLIQYYNGEERAKGNILERFSAQQFPDLHSELNLSSLELGDSALYFCASSVAGLAGGRAKNIQYFGAGTRLSVL.

The rearrangement links TRBV30 to TRBJ2-7, with D uncertain. Germline CDR1 and CDR2: GTSNPN and SVGIG (reference sequence). The CDR3 spans 15 residues. Trimming took 0 bases from V and 6 from J, leaving 18 bases between them. This CDR3 is CAWSVYSALPLEQYF. DNA of the CDR3: TGTGCCTGGAGTGTATATAGTGCTCTCCCCCTCGAGCAGTACTTC. The variable domain in full, with the rest retrieved from reference TRBV30 and TRBJ2-7, is SQTIHQWPATLVQPVGSPLSLECTVEGTSNPNLYWYRQAAGRGLQLLFYSVGIGQISSEVPQNLSASRPQDRQFILSSKKLLLSDSGFYLCAWSVYSALPLEQYFGPGTRLTVT.

This chain links TRBV28 with TRBJ1-2; 9 nucleotides match TRBD1. From germline, CDR1 is MDHEN and CDR2 SYDVKM. The CDR3 totals 15 residues. The V gene end was trimmed by 1 base and the J gene end by 6 bases; junction bases not matched to a gene: 6. CDR3 sequence: CASSLSSGTGNGYTF. The CDR3 nucleotides read TGTGCCAGCAGTTTATCTTCCGGGACAGGGAATGGCTACACCTTC.

The V gene is TRBV28, the J gene TRBJ2-1, with D perhaps matching TRBD2 (6 bases). The germline V gene encodes CDR1 MDHEN and CDR2 SYDVKM. This CDR3 has 15 residues. Trimming pared 5 bases from V and 5 bases from J, leaving 16 bases between. CDR3 nucleotide sequence: TGTGCCAGCAGTCCCCCGGGAGAAGCGGACAATGAGCAGTTCTTC. Translation: CASSPPGEADNEQFF.

The chain couples TRBV12-3 or TRBV12-4 to TRBJ1-2; 7 nucleotides agree with TRBD1. V shed 3 bases, J shed 5 bases, and the junction held 3 bases outside the gene matches. The CDR3 spans 13 residues. In DNA, the CDR3 is TGTGCCAGCAGTTTGGGACAGCCGTATGGCTACACCTTC. Translated: CASSLGQPYGYTF.

This chain uses TRBV10-3 with TRBJ2-3, with 10 bases matching TRBD2. The CDR3 extends over 16 amino acids. The germline V gene encodes CDR1 ENHRY and CDR2 SYGVKD. With 0 bases clipped from V and 4 bases from J, the junction kept 4 bases outside the gene matches. CDR3 DNA sequence: TGTGCCATCAGTGAGTCTAATAGCGGGGGGCCAGATACGCAGTATTTT. Protein product: CAISESNSGGPDTQYF.

J is TRBJ2-4 and V is TRBV24-1; D is perhaps TRBD1 (5 bases). This CDR3 spans 14 amino acids. CDR1 is KGHDR and CDR2 is SFDVKD in the germline V gene. V lost 3 bases, J lost 8 bases, and 13 bases lay in between. The CDR3 coding sequence is TGTGCCACCAGTGATAAGGCAGGGCGGCACATTCAGTACTTC. Protein product: CATSDKAGRHIQYF.

V gene TRBV14 combines with J gene TRBJ2-7, with 10 bases identical to TRBD1. CDR3 length: 14 residues. The V and J ends lost 4 bases and 9 bases, in that order; junction bases with no gene match: 9. Germline assignment: CDR1 SGHDN and CDR2 FVKESK. The CDR3 protein is CASSPGQGIIGQYF. The CDR3 DNA reads as TGTGCCAGCAGCCCGGGACAGGGGATTATAGGGCAGTACTTC.

V usage is TRBV27 and J usage is TRBJ1-2; weak D call: TRBD1 (5 bases). The CDR3 totals 12 residues. V was pared by 6 bases and J by 8 bases, with 13 bases between. The V gene's germline CDR1 is MNHEY and CDR2 SMNVEV (reference sequence). CDR3 in DNA: TGTGCCAGCAGCCGGGGGTCACACGGCTACACCTTC. Its protein product is CASSRGSHGYTF.

The chain employs TRBV2 and TRBJ2-7; D gene unclear. The CDR3 sequence is 13 residues long. Trimming pared 1 base from V and 4 bases from J, leaving 8 bases between. From germline, CDR1 is SNHLY and CDR2 FYNNEI. Here the CDR3 DNA reads TGTGCCAGCAGTGAAGTGCGTCGTTACGAGCAGTACTTC. It yields the protein CASSEVRRYEQYF.

The genes are TRBV2 and TRBJ1-4, with D hard to call. CDR3 length equals 14 residues. Germline CDR1 is SNHLY and CDR2 is FYNNEI. The ends were cut back, 7 bases at V and 0 bases at J, with 9 bases in the middle. This chain's CDR3 is CASTQEPTNEKLFF. The CDR3 coding sequence is TGTGCCAGCACCCAGGAACCAACTAATGAAAAACTGTTTTTT.

In DNA, the CDR3 is TGTGCCAGCAGCTTCAGGGATTTACACGCACGAAACACCATATATTTT. Its translation is CASSFRDLHARNTIYF. This chain links TRBV3-1 (or the pseudogene TRBV3-2) with TRBJ1-3, with TRBD1 as a possible D gene (5 bases). V was pared by 5 bases and J by 5 bases, with 19 bases between. The germline V gene has CDR1 LGHDT and CDR2 YNNKEL (reference sequence). This CDR3 comprises 16 residues.

The chain is built from TRBV2 and TRBJ2-2; 12 bases are shared with TRBD1. With V trimmed by 8 bases and J by 1 base, 8 bases remained unmatched. This CDR3 is built from 17 residues. Per germline, CDR1 SNHLY and CDR2 FYNNEI. Written as DNA, the CDR3 is TGTGCCAGCGGGGACAGGGGGCGGAAAATGAACACCGGGGAGCTGTTTTTT. Translation gives CASGDRGRKMNTGELFF.

This chain connects TRBV5-1 to TRBJ1-1; TRBD1 agrees at 9 bases. The germline gives CDR1 SGHRS, CDR2 YFSETQ. The CDR3 contains 20 residues. The trim removed 4 bases at V and 5 bases at J, leaving 24 bases unmatched. Written as DNA, the CDR3 is TGCGCCAGCAGCCGACTAACCACGGGACAGGGCGCGATCGCGAGTACTGAAGCTTTCTTT. Its translation: CASSRLTTGQGAIASTEAFF.

The V call is TRBV12-3 or TRBV12-4, the J call TRBJ2-7, with D possibly matching TRBD2 (5 bases). The CDR3 sequence is 13 residues long. Between the trimmed V and J ends, which lost 7 bases and 7 bases, there was a span of 17 bases. The CDR3 sequence is CASKPIGVGEQYF. The CDR3, as DNA: TGTGCCAGCAAGCCCATCGGGGTTGGTGAGCAGTACTTC.

The chain is built from TRBV11-3 and TRBJ2-1, with 8 bases aligning to TRBD2. Per the germline V gene, CDR1 is SGHNT and CDR2 is YENEEA. Losses at the gene ends were 1 base for V and 3 bases for J; bases not matched to a gene: 2. The CDR3 extends over 15 amino acids. The CDR3 bases are TGTGCCAGCAGCTTAGGTGGGACTAGCTACAATGAGCAGTTCTTC. Translation: CASSLGGTSYNEQFF.

The chain uses TRBV19 and TRBJ2-7; 12 nucleotides align to TRBD2. The J segment lost 0 bases and the V segment lost 5 bases, leaving 5 bases of the junction unmatched. The germline V gene encodes CDR1 LNHDA and CDR2 SQIVND (reference sequence). The CDR3 sequence is 16 residues long. CDR3 region: CASSWTSGAGSYEQYF. The CDR3 DNA reads TGTGCCAGTAGTTGGACTAGCGGGGCCGGCTCCTACGAGCAGTACTTC.

V gene TRBV28 combines with J gene TRBJ1-5; unclear D gene. This CDR3 has 15 amino acids. Germline CDR1 MDHEN, CDR2 SYDVKM. Trimming removed 7 bases at V and 1 base at J, with 14 bases between. The CDR3 DNA reads as TGTGCCAGCACTCCTAACGGGTTAAGCAATCAGCCCCAGCATTTT. It yields the protein CASTPNGLSNQPQHF.

This clone has only one observation. The chain combines TRBV28 with TRBJ2-1; D perhaps matches TRBD2 (6 bases). In germline, CDR1 is MDHEN, CDR2 SYDVKM. The CDR3 extends over 14 amino acids. V lost 5 bases to trimming and J lost 8 bases, with 16 bases between them. In nucleotides, the CDR3 is TGTGCCAGCAGTCCCGGAGGGGCCGGATATGAGCAGTTCTTC. This sequence encodes CASSPGGAGYEQFF.